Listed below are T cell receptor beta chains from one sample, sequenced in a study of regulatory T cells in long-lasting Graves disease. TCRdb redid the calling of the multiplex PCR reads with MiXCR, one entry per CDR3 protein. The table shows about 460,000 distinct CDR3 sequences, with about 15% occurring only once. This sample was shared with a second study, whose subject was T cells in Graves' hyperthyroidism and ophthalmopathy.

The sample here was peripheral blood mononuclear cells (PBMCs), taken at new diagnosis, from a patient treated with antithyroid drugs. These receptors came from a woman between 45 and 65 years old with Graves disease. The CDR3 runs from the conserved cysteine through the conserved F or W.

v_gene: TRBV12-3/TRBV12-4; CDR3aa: CASSPPTSNYGYTF
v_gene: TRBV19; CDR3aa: CASSNRGQPQHF
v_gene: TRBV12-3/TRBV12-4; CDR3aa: CASSGGVSNQPQHF
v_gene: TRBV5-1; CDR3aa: CASSFLGTGDYPGHGYTF
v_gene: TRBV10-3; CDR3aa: CAISAGQPNSPLHF
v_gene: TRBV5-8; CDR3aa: CASRLAGAGTDTQYF
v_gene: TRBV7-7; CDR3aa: CASSPRGGRARDTQYF
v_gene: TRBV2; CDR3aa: CASGAEGAGQPQHF
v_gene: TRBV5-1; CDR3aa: CASSLAAANYEQYF
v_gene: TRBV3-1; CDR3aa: CASSQELAGNEQFF
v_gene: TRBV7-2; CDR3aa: CASSRDWFNEQFF